This T cell receptor (beta chain) was retrieved from a study of T-cell memory formation after mild COVID-19. Study-level results: CD4+ contracting clones were found mainly in CM and EM, and CD8+ ones in EMRA. The SARS-CoV-2 specificity of second-wave clones reaching peak at day 37 remained unverified. Cross-reactive memory appears to have joined, as suggested by some responding clones showing up in pre-infection memory.

Germline V lookup: CDR1 MNHEY, CDR2 SVGEGT. The CDR3 contains 13 residues. The V gene lost 5 bases and the J gene lost 6 bases, with 13 bases spanning the gap. UMIs and sample barcodes were carried by the TCR alpha and TCR beta cDNA libraries that 5'RACE produced using constant-segment primers. From the 5' RACE reads, TCRdb called clonotypes with MiXCR, one entry per CDR3 protein. The table includes 250,000 to 350,000 distinct CDR3 sequences, roughly 16% detected once. This clonotype was seen more than once but under ten times. Its cognate antigen is unknown. The sequence derives from a man aged 18 to 30 who had mild COVID-19 (a few samples of this study predate the infection). Cell type and time point are not known. The specimen sequenced was PBMCs or a T cell subset sorted from them (not recorded which). The V call is TRBV6-2 or TRBV6-3, the J call TRBJ1-2; tentatively, D is TRBD1 (6 bases). The CDR3 nucleotides read TGTGCCAGCAGTGACACGGGGGCCCATGGCTACACCTTC. Its translation is CASSDTGAHGYTF.